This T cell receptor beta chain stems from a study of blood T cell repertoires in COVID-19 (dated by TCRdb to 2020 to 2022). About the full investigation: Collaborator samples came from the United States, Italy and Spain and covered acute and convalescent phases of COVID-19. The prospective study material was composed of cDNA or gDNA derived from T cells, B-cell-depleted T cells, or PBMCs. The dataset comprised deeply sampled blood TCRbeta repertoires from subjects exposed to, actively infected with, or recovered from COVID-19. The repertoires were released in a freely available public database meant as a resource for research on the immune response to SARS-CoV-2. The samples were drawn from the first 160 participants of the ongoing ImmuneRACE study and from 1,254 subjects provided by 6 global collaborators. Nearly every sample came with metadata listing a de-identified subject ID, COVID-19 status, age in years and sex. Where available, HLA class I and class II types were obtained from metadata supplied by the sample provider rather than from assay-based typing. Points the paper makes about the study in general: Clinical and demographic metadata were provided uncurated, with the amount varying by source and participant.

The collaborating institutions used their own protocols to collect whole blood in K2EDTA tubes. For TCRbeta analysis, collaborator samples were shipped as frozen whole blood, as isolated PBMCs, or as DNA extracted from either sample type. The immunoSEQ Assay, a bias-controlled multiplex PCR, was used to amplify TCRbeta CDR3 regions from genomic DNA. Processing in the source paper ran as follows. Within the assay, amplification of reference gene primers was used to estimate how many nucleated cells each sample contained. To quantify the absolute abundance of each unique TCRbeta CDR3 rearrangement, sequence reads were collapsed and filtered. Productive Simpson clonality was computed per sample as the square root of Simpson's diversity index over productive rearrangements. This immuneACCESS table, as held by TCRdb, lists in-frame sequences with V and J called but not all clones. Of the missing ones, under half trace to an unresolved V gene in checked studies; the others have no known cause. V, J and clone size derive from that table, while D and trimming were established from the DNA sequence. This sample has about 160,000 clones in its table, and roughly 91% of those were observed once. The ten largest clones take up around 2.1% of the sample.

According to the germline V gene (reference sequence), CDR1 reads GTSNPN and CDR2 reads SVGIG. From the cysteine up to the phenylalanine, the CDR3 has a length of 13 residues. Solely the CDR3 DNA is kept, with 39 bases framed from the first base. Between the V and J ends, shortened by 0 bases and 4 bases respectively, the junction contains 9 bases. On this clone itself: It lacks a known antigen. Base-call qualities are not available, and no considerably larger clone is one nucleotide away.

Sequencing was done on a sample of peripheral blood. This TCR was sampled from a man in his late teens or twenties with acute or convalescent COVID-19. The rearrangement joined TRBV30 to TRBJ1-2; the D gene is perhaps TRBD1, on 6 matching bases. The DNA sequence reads TGTGCCTGGAGTGTACAGGGTACCTATGGCTACACCTTC. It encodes CAWSVQGTYGYTF.